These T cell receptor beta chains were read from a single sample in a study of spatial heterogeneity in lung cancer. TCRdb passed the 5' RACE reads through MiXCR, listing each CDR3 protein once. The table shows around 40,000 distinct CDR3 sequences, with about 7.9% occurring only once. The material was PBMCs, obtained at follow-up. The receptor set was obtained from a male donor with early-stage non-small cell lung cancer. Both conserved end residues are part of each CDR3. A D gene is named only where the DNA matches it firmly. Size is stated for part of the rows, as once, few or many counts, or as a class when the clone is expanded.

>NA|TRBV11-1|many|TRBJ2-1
TGTGCCAGCAGCTTGAGGGGACCGCCCTACAATGAGCAGTTCTTC
CASSLRGPPYNEQFF
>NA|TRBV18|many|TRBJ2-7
TGTGCCAGCTCACCAGAACAGATTTCCTACGAGCAGTACTTC
CASSPEQISYEQYF
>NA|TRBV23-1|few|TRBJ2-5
TGCGCCAGCAGTCAATCGATAGCCCGGCGATTACAAGAGACCCAGTACTTC
CASSQSIARRLQETQYF
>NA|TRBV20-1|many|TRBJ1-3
TGCAGTGTAGTCAGGGACTCTGGAAACACCATATATTTT
CSVVRDSGNTIYF
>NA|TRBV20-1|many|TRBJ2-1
TGCAGTGCTAGAGATGGTAAGGGGAGCTCCTACAATGAGCAGTTCTTC
CSARDGKGSSYNEQFF
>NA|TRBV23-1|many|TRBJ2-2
NA
CASSLIGGAGPGSCFF
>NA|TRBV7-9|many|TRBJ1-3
TGTGCCAGCAACCCTCCGGGAGGGACTGAAAACACCATATATTTT
CASNPPGGTENTIYF
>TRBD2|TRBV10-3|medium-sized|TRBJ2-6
TGTGCCATCAGTGAGTCGCGGGGGGGCTCTGGGGCCAACGTCCTGACTTTC
CAISESRGGSGANVLTF
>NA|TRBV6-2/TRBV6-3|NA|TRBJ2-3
TGTGCCAGCAGTTACTCGAACGGCTACAAATTCACAGATACGCAGTATTTT
CASSYSNGYKFTDTQYF
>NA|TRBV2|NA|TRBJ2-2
TGTGCCAGCATTACAGGGACCGGGGAGCTGTTTTTT
CASITGTGELFF
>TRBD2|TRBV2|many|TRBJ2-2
TGTGCCAGCAGTGTCGGCGGGGGGGCCAGCGGGGAGCTGTTTTTT
CASSVGGGASGELFF
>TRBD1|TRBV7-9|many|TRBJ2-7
TGTGCCAGCAGCTTCACAGGGGGCGGAGAACGTTACGAGCAGTACTTC
CASSFTGGGERYEQYF
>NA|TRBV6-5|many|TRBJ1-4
TGTGCCAGCAGTGCGGAGAATGAAAAACTGTTTTTT
CASSAENEKLFF
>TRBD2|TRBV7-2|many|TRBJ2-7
TGTGCCAGCAGCTTACCAAGCGGGCTAGCGGGTGATCACTCCTACGAGCAGTACTTC
CASSLPSGLAGDHSYEQYF
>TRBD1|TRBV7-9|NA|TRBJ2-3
TGTGCCAGCAGCACCGGGACAGACCACACAGATACGCAGTATTTT
CASSTGTDHTDTQYF
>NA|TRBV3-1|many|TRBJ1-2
TGTGCCAGCAGCCAAGAAGGGGGAGACTATGGCTACACCTTC
CASSQEGGDYGYTF
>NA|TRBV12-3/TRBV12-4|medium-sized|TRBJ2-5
TGTGCCAGCAGTTCCCAAGAGACCCAGTACTTC
CASSSQETQYF
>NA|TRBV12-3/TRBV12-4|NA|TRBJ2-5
TGTGCCAGCAGTTTCCCGGGAGCCAAAGAGACCCAGTACTTC
CASSFPGAKETQYF
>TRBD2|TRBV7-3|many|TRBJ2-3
TGTGCCAGCAGCTCCAGCGGGGGGGTGGCAGATACGCAGTATTTT
CASSSSGGVADTQYF
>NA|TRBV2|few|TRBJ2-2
TGTGCCAGCAGTCAGCAGCTAGGCAGCACCGGGGAGCTGTTTTTT
CASSQQLGSTGELFF
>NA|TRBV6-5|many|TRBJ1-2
TGTGCCAGCAGGGAAGGGGGAGGGAGAGGTGGCTACACCTTC
CASREGGGRGGYTF
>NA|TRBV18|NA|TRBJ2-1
TGTGCCAGCTCACACGACCCGGCGGGGTACAATGAGCAGTTCTTC
CASSHDPAGYNEQFF
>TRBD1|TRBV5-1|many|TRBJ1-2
TGCGCCAGCAGCTTCGACAGGGCCTATGGCTACACCTTC
CASSFDRAYGYTF
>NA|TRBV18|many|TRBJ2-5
TGTGCCAGCTCACCACCTGAGACGCTAGAGACCCAGTACTTC
CASSPPETLETQYF
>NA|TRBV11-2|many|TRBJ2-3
TGTGCCAGCAGCTTAGATCAGGGCACAGATACGCAGTATTTT
CASSLDQGTDTQYF
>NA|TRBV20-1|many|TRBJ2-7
TGCAGTGCTAGTCCCCCTACCAAATACGAGCAGTACTTC
CSASPPTKYEQYF